Following are 31 T cell receptor beta chains from one sample sequenced in a study of blood T cell repertoires in COVID-19. Assay: immunoSEQ multiplex PCR; the TCRdb copy retains only in-frame clones and omits some. The sample includes under 60,000 clones, less than 85% of them seen just once. Sequencing used peripheral blood. These receptor sequences come from a human donor in a cohort sampled during active COVID-19.

The chain is built from TRBV3-1 (or the pseudogene TRBV3-2) and TRBJ2-7, with TRBD1 identical over 7 bases. Trimming removed 1 base from V and 2 bases from J; junction bases left unmatched: 8. This CDR3 is built from 16 residues. Germline CDR1 and CDR2: LGHDT and YNNKEL (reference sequence). The CDR3 DNA sequence: TGTGCCAGCAGCCAAGGAGACAGGGATCCTCCCTACGAGCAGTACTTC. It yields the protein CASSQGDRDPPYEQYF.

The CDR3 bases are TGTGCCATCAGTGAACTAGCGGGGACCTACGAGCAGTACTTC. Protein: CAISELAGTYEQYF. The gene calls are TRBV10-3 and TRBJ2-7; 10 bases map to TRBD2. Germline loops: CDR1 ENHRY, CDR2 SYGVKD. This CDR3 comprises 14 residues. V lost 3 bases and J lost 2; bases outside the gene matches: 1.

The V and J genes are TRBV6-2 or TRBV6-3 and TRBJ1-2, with a weak D call TRBD1 (5 bases). The V gene lost 2 bases and the J gene lost 4 bases, with 8 bases spanning the gap. The CDR3 sequence is 13 residues long. Germline V gene data show CDR1 as MNHEY and CDR2 as SVGEGT. The CDR3 nucleotides read TGTGCCAGCAGTTACATGGGGCTCTATGGCTACACCTTC. This translates into CASSYMGLYGYTF.

This chain uses TRBV5-1 with TRBJ2-5; TRBD1 matches 8 bases. The CDR3 loop spans 16 amino acids. Trimming at V came to 1 base and at J to 2 bases, leaving 7 bases not matched to a gene. From germline, CDR1 is SGHRS and CDR2 YFSETQ. CDR3 sequence reads: CASSLWGGQGQETQYF. In nucleotides, the CDR3 is TGCGCCAGCAGCTTGTGGGGAGGACAGGGACAAGAGACCCAGTACTTC.

The gene calls are TRBV28 and TRBJ2-7; TRBD2 agrees at 7 bases. CDR1 is MDHEN and CDR2 is SYDVKM in the germline V gene. The CDR3 has 13 amino acids. V lost 7 bases and J lost 6; bases outside the gene matches: 9. CDR3 nucleotide sequence: TGTGCCAGCAAAGACAGCTCGGGGGGCGAGCAGTACTTC. Residues: CASKDSSGGEQYF.

The chain combines TRBV7-8 with TRBJ2-7; perhaps TRBD1 as D (5 bases). The germline gives CDR1 SGHVS, CDR2 FQNEAQ. The CDR3 is 15 amino acids. The V end was cut by 0 bases, the J end by 6 bases, with 15 bases between. CDR3 bases: TGTGCCAGCAGCTTAGCGCAGGGAACTTTCCGCGAGCAGTACTTC. It specifies CASSLAQGTFREQYF.

The chain employs TRBV7-9 and TRBJ2-3; 9 bases agree with TRBD1. The junction had 11 bases not matched to a gene; V was cut back by 7 bases and J by 3 bases. Per the germline V gene, CDR1 is SEHNR and CDR2 is FQNEAQ (reference sequence). The CDR3 has 16 residues. This CDR3 is CASKPPTDRGTDTQYF. CDR3 coding DNA: TGTGCCAGCAAACCCCCCACGGACAGGGGAACAGATACGCAGTATTTT.

The V call is TRBV5-1, the J call TRBJ2-2; D gene uncertain. CDR1 is SGHRS and CDR2 is YFSETQ in the germline V gene. The germline V and J ends were trimmed by 0 bases and 6 bases, with 6 bases remaining between them. This CDR3 contains 13 residues. Here the CDR3 reads CASSLGTAGELFF. CDR3 DNA: TGCGCCAGCAGCTTGGGCACGGCCGGGGAGCTGTTTTTT. Filled out from reference TRBV5-1 and TRBJ2-2, the complete variable domain reads KAGVTQTPRYLIKTRGQQVTLSCSPISGHRSVSWYQQTPGQGLQFLFEYFSETQRNKGNFPGRFSGRQFSNSRSEMNVSTLELGDSALYLCASSLGTAGELFFGEGSRLTVL.

V and J are TRBV6-2 or TRBV6-3 and TRBJ2-3; possibly TRBD1 for D (8 bases). Germline CDR1 reads MNHEY; CDR2 reads SVGEGT. V lost 4 bases and J 8 bases, leaving 19 bases between the germline ends. CDR3 length: 15 residues. The CDR3 bases are TGTGCCAGCAGTTCCGACCGGACAGGGAGGGCTACGCAGTATTTT. It specifies CASSSDRTGRATQYF.

CDR3 region: CASSAGATLQETQYF. The CDR3 coding sequence is TGTGCCAGCAGTGCTGGGGCCACACTTCAAGAGACCCAGTACTTC. The V gene is TRBV28, the J gene TRBJ2-5, with D tentatively TRBD1 (5 bases). Germline V CDR1 and CDR2: MDHEN, SYDVKM. The CDR3 has 15 residues. V gave up 5 bases and J gave up 2 bases, with 15 bases separating them.

This clone was observed a single time. V is TRBV7-2 and J is TRBJ1-5, with D hard to call. Germline V gene data show CDR1 as SGHTA and CDR2 as FQGNSA. The CDR3 is made up of 13 amino acids. Trimming cost V 3 bases and J 4 bases, with 7 bases left between them. The CDR3 reads CASSFRGNQPQHF. As DNA, the CDR3 is TGTGCCAGCAGCTTTCGAGGGAATCAGCCCCAGCATTTT.

Only one count was recorded for this clone. V gene TRBV21-1 combines with J gene TRBJ2-7; the D call TRBD2 from the table was never checked on the DNA. TRBV21-1 represents a pseudogene. The CDR3 covers 12 residues. CDR3 in DNA: TGTGCCAGCAGCCCCACTTCGGGGGAGCAGTACTTC. Its translation is CASSPTSGEQYF.

The V and J genes are TRBV11-2 and TRBJ1-2; 9 bases are a match to TRBD1. V shed 6 bases, J shed 2 bases, and the junction held 10 bases outside the gene matches. This CDR3 has 16 amino acids. Germline loops: CDR1 SGHAT, CDR2 FQNNGV. The CDR3 sequence: CASRAAYRGLNYGYTF. The CDR3 DNA follows: TGTGCCAGCAGAGCGGCGTACAGGGGGCTGAACTATGGCTACACCTTC.

This chain links TRBV6-5 with TRBJ2-7, with D possibly being TRBD1 (6 bases). Germline-derived CDR1 and CDR2 are MNHEY and SVGAGI. The CDR3 consists of 14 residues. V dropped 7 bases and J dropped 5 bases, with 18 bases sitting between them. The CDR3 loop is CASTSGQIKHEQYF. CDR3 in DNA: TGTGCCAGCACCTCGGGACAAATAAAGCACGAGCAGTACTTC.

The chain employs TRBV19 and TRBJ1-2; unclear D gene. The length of the CDR3 is 13 residues. In germline, CDR1 is LNHDA, CDR2 SQIVND (reference sequence). The V gene lost 8 bases and the J gene lost 4 bases, with 14 bases spanning the gap. CDR3 region: CASRLGLTYGYTF. The CDR3, as DNA: TGTGCCAGTCGACTAGGGTTGACCTATGGCTACACCTTC.

J is TRBJ1-1 and V is TRBV6-2 or TRBV6-3, with 12 positions matching TRBD1. V lost 0 bases and J lost 1; bases outside the gene matches: 9. Per germline, CDR1 MNHEY and CDR2 SVGEGT. The CDR3 covers 19 residues. CDR3 amino acids: CASSYSGTGGHLGNTEAFF. CDR3 in DNA: TGTGCCAGCAGTTACTCGGGGACAGGGGGCCATCTGGGGAACACTGAAGCTTTCTTT.

This clone was observed once. The V gene is TRBV6-2 or TRBV6-3, the J gene TRBJ1-5; TRBD1 might be the D (6 bases). V lost 2 bases, J lost 0 bases, and 17 bases lay in between. Germline CDR1 is MNHEY and CDR2 is SVGEGT. CDR3 length equals 18 residues. The CDR3, as DNA: TGTGCCAGCAGTTACAACAGGGAGGGGATCAATAGCAATCAGCCCCAGCATTTT. This gives the protein CASSYNREGINSNQPQHF.

This sequence joins TRBV9 and TRBJ1-4; weak D call: TRBD1 (6 bases). The CDR3 length is 15 residues. Trimming stripped 1 base from V and 4 bases from J, with 11 bases between. Germline V lookup: CDR1 SGDLS, CDR2 YYNGEE. In DNA form, the CDR3 reads TGTGCCAGCAGCGTATGGGAGGGGGTTAATGAAAAACTGTTTTTT. Protein sequence: CASSVWEGVNEKLFF.

CDR3 sequence: CASSLGGANEKLFF. In DNA form, the CDR3 reads TGTGCCAGCAGTCTAGGAGGGGCTAATGAAAAACTGTTTTTT. This chain uses TRBV6-6 with TRBJ1-4; possibly TRBD1 for D (5 bases). The length of the CDR3 is 14 residues. Germline V gene data show CDR1 as MNHNY and CDR2 as SVGAGI (reference sequence). V lost 5 bases and J lost 3, with 10 bases in between.

The CDR3 reads CASSSPRDSTGELFF. The DNA of the CDR3 is TGTGCCAGCAGTTCGCCTCGGGACTCAACCGGGGAGCTGTTTTTT. The chain links TRBV6-5 to TRBJ2-2; perhaps TRBD2 as D (6 bases). Germline CDR1 MNHEY, CDR2 SVGAGI. This CDR3 contains 15 residues. Trimming cost V 4 bases and J 5 bases, with 14 bases left between them.

This clone was picked up a small number of times. This rearrangement joins TRBV7-9 to TRBJ1-4; 7 bases align to TRBD1. Germline loops: CDR1 SEHNR, CDR2 FQNEAQ (reference sequence). V trimming: 0 bases; J trimming: 0 bases; junction bases outside the gene matches: 4. The CDR3 consists of 17 residues. CDR3 in DNA: TGTGCCAGCAGCTTAGCGTATGGGACAGCAACTAATGAAAAACTGTTTTTT. This translates into CASSLAYGTATNEKLFF.

This sequence joins TRBV1 and TRBJ2-6; the table's TRBD2 call for D was not verified on the DNA. TRBV1 is labeled a pseudogene. The CDR3 is 19 residues long. The CDR3 nucleotides are TGCACCAGCAGCCAAGCCCACGAGCGGGGTTCCCCTGGGGCCAACGTCCTGACTTTC. It specifies CTSSQAHERGSPGANVLTF.

V and J are TRBV6-5 and TRBJ1-2, with TRBD1 identical over 7 bases. This CDR3 has 15 residues. J was trimmed by 1 base and V by 4 bases; bases with no gene match: 6. The germline gives CDR1 MNHEY, CDR2 SVGAGI. Here the CDR3 reads CASSSAGQINYGYTF. The CDR3, as DNA: TGTGCCAGCAGTTCTGCGGGACAGATTAACTATGGCTACACCTTC.

In DNA form, the CDR3 reads TGTGCCAGCAGCCGCGCGGTAGGGGCCTACGAGCAGTACTTC. The encoded protein is CASSRAVGAYEQYF. The V call is TRBV14, the J call TRBJ2-7, with D perhaps TRBD1 (5 bases). Germline assignment: CDR1 SGHDN and CDR2 FVKESK. V shed 4 bases and J shed 2 bases, with 12 bases lying between them. CDR3 length: 14 residues.

The chain carries TRBV14 and TRBJ2-7, with 9 nucleotides matching TRBD2. Germline CDR1 and CDR2: SGHDN and FVKESK. V shed 3 bases and J 4 bases; nucleotides not matched to a gene: 19. CDR3 length: 19 residues. The CDR3 coding sequence is TGTGCCAGCAGCCAGTTACCGGGACTAGCCTCTTGGGAAAGATACGAGCAGTACTTC. Protein: CASSQLPGLASWERYEQYF.

The chain links TRBV6-4 to TRBJ2-1; 8 bases map to TRBD1. Trimming took 6 bases from V and 6 from J; bases not matched to a gene: 10. Per germline, CDR1 MRHNA and CDR2 SNTAGT. CDR3 size: 15 residues. The DNA of the CDR3 is TGTGCCAGCAGATTAGACAGGGGTTTGGTCAATGAGCAGTTCTTC. Translation: CASRLDRGLVNEQFF.

The chain recombines TRBV9 with TRBJ2-5, with 7 bases lining up with TRBD2. J gave up 5 bases and V 0 bases, and 4 bases lay outside the gene matches. Per the germline V gene, CDR1 is SGDLS and CDR2 is YYNGEE. There are 14 residues in the CDR3. The CDR3 loop is CASSVGGGLETQYF. The CDR3 DNA is TGTGCCAGCAGCGTAGGGGGGGGACTGGAGACCCAGTACTTC.

The chain employs TRBV4-1 and TRBJ1-5, with TRBD1 as a possible D gene (5 bases). Trimming took off 5 bases at V and 3 bases at J, with 14 bases between the two ends. Germline loops: CDR1 MGHRA, CDR2 YSYEKL. This CDR3 region has 15 residues. The CDR3 sequence: CASSSQAGFNQPQHF. The CDR3 DNA reads as TGCGCCAGCAGCTCACAGGCGGGGTTCAATCAGCCCCAGCATTTT.

The chain is built from TRBV11-2 and TRBJ2-3, with TRBD2 matching over 7 bases. V lost 3 bases, J lost 0 bases, and 0 bases stayed unmatched. The CDR3 sequence is 14 residues long. CDR1 is SGHAT, CDR2 FQNNGV, per germline. The CDR3 loop is CASSLRGSTDTQYF. DNA for the CDR3: TGTGCCAGCAGCTTGCGGGGGAGCACAGATACGCAGTATTTT.

J is TRBJ2-6 and V is TRBV30; D not resolved. Trimming cost V 0 bases and J 1 base, with 4 bases left between them. CDR1 is GTSNPN and CDR2 is SVGIG in the germline V gene (reference sequence). The CDR3 extends over 14 amino acids. The CDR3 DNA reads TGTGCCTGGAGTGTACAATCTGGGGCCAACGTCCTGACTTTC. Amino acids: CAWSVQSGANVLTF.

The V call is TRBV5-1, the J call TRBJ2-5; D is uncertain. The CDR3 length is 14 residues. From germline, CDR1 is SGHRS and CDR2 YFSETQ. Deletions cut 0 bases from V and 1 base from J, with 7 bases between. CDR3 amino acids: CASSLAGPQETQYF. The CDR3 DNA reads TGCGCCAGCAGCTTGGCGGGTCCCCAAGAGACCCAGTACTTC.